This T cell receptor beta chain is from a study of tumor-infiltrating lymphocytes in primary liver carcinoma. Study in general: Patients were both men and women, whose ages ran from 30 to 69 years. Roughly 3.5 to 7.5 million productive TCRbeta reads were obtained per sample, with similar numbers across tissue types.

Germline CDR1 is SGHAT and CDR2 is FQNNGV. CDR3 length equals 14 residues. Unsorted bulk tissue (roughly 18-32 mg) underwent RNA and DNA co-extraction. Synthesis of TCR beta cDNA was carried out from 450 to 500 ng total RNA with a constant-region primer. Amplification in three nested multiplex PCR rounds with slightly modified ARM-PCR gave rise to TCR beta libraries. Amplification in the first two PCR rounds was performed using TRBV1-TRBV30 forward primers and a C-beta reverse primer for 10 cycles each. Each CDR3 protein is one row after TCRdb ran MiXCR on the multiplex PCR reads. In the table there are about 32,000 distinct CDR3 sequences, 70% to 85% of which are singletons. As to this clonotype: What it binds is not known. Its ends do not fully match the called genes, so a read error is possible.

Notes on the study in general: Tumors significantly exceeded blood in top-250-clone fraction (p = 0.039).

This sequence joins TRBV11-2 and TRBJ2-4, with D possibly matching TRBD2 (6 bases). Material: liver tumor tissue from sampling region 4. Subset defined: tumor region T4, right-lateral pole. The sequence was obtained from a middle-aged man with primary liver carcinoma and hepatitis B virus infection. The CDR3: CVSSSGRGDNIQYF. The CDR3 region has the DNA TGTGTCAGCAGCTCCGGGAGAGGTGATAACATTCAGTACTTC.